A selection of T cell receptor beta chains follows, all from one sample in a study of T cells in Graves' hyperthyroidism and ophthalmopathy. A single record per CDR3 protein comes from TCRdb applying MiXCR to the multiplex PCR reads. The sample contains a few hundred thousand distinct CDR3 sequences, around 42% of which appear only once. What was sequenced was peripheral blood or thyroid tissue (not recorded which). The receptors derive from a woman aged 18-29 years with Graves' hyperthyroidism. The CDR3 runs from the conserved cysteine through the conserved F or W. D genes are given only for firm matches. Some rows mark clone size as missing; the rest say once, few, many or name a class of expanded clone.

size	V	J	D	DNA	CDR3
-	TRBV25-1	TRBJ1-2	-	TGTGCCAGCGGGAAAACAGGGTCTTTGGAAGGCTACACCTTC	CASGKTGSLEGYTF
few	TRBV24-1	TRBJ1-4	TRBD1	TGTGCCACCAGTGAAACCGGGACAGGGAATGAAAAACTGTTTTTT	CATSETGTGNEKLFF
-	TRBV12-5	TRBJ2-6	TRBD1	TGTACTAGTGGTTTGACAGGGGTTGCTCCACCCAGAGGGGCCAACGTCCTGACTTTC	CTSGLTGVAPPRGANVLTF
-	TRBV2	TRBJ1-5	TRBD1	TGTGCCAGCAGTGAAACAGGGGCGCGCAATCAGCCCCAGCATTTT	CASSETGARNQPQHF
-	TRBV20-1	TRBJ2-5	TRBD2	TGCAGTGCTAGTCTTTTACTAGCGACTCAAGAGACCCAGTACTTC	CSASLLLATQETQYF
many	TRBV7-6	TRBJ1-2	-	TGTGCCAGCAGCCCATATGACACTTATGGCTACACCTTC	CASSPYDTYGYTF
many	TRBV25-1	TRBJ2-7	-	TGTGCCAGCCGGAGTCGGGGGCATCACGAGCAGTACTTC	CASRSRGHHEQYF
many	TRBV2	TRBJ1-5	-	TGTGCCAGCAGTCATACGGACACCGGGAATCAGCCCCAGCATTTT	CASSHTDTGNQPQHF
few	TRBV7-2	TRBJ2-7	TRBD1	TGTGCCAGCAGCCCGACCGACAGGGGGTCCTACGAGCAGTACTTC	CASSPTDRGSYEQYF
-	TRBV7-9	TRBJ2-7	TRBD1	TGTGCCAGTCTCCGGGACAGGGATCCCTACGAGCAGTACTTC	CASLRDRDPYEQYF
many	TRBV2	TRBJ1-2	TRBD1	TGTGCCAGCAGGACATGGGACAGCCAGGAGAATGGCTACACCTTC	CASRTWDSQENGYTF
-	TRBV2	TRBJ2-7	-	TGTGCCAGCAGTGATTACTCCACCGCCGACGAGCAGTACTTC	CASSDYSTADEQYF
few	TRBV7-3	TRBJ1-1	-	TGTGCCAGCAGTTCCCCAGGGGCCGTGAACACTGAAGCTTTCTTT	CASSSPGAVNTEAFF
-	TRBV24-1	TRBJ2-2	-	TGTGCCACCAGTGATTGGGGGACAGGGGAGCTGTTTTTT	CATSDWGTGELFF
many	TRBV7-8	TRBJ1-2	-	TGTGCCAGCAGCTTAGGGTGGGGCGGCTACACCTTC	CASSLGWGGYTF
few	TRBV7-2	TRBJ2-7	-	TGTGCCAGCAGTAACACTGAGGAAAACTCCTACGAGCAGTACTTC	CASSNTEENSYEQYF
-	TRBV7-8	TRBJ1-3	-	TGTGCCAGCAGCCCGACCCGCGGGGACGGGACTGGAAACACCATATATTTT	CASSPTRGDGTGNTIYF
-	TRBV24-1	TRBJ2-5	TRBD2	TGTGCCACCTCGGGACTAGCGGGAGAGACCCAGTACTTC	CATSGLAGETQYF
many	TRBV7-8	TRBJ1-4	-	TGTGCCAGCAGCGTGATGGCAGGGGCGATGACTAATGAAAAACTGTTTTTT	CASSVMAGAMTNEKLFF
few	TRBV25-1	TRBJ1-2	-	TGTGCCAGCAGTTTCGGATTGGGCAGGGATTTATATGGCTACACCTTC	CASSFGLGRDLYGYTF
few	TRBV20-1	TRBJ1-1	TRBD1	TGCAGTGCTAGTACAACGACAGGGGAAGCTTTCTTT	CSASTTTGEAFF
-	TRBV29-1	TRBJ1-2	-	TGCAGCGTTGAAGAGTGGACATCTAACTATGGCTACACCTTC	CSVEEWTSNYGYTF
many	TRBV9	TRBJ2-6	-	TGTGCCAGCAGCCCAGATATGCGCTCTGGGGCCAACGTCCTGACTTTC	CASSPDMRSGANVLTF
-	TRBV29-1	TRBJ2-2	TRBD1	TGCAGCGTTGTCGGTCTGGGACAGGGGGAGCTGTTTTTT	CSVVGLGQGELFF
many	TRBV24-1	TRBJ2-5	TRBD1	TGTGCCACCAGTGATTTGTACAGGGGGAAAGAGACCCAGTACTTC	CATSDLYRGKETQYF
-	TRBV7-6	TRBJ2-7	-	TGTGCTAGAAATAGGGACACCGAGCAGTACTTC	CARNRDTEQYF
many	TRBV7-9	TRBJ1-1	-	TGTGCCAGCAGCTTAGTCGACGGGAACACTGAAGCTTTCTTT	CASSLVDGNTEAFF
-	TRBV15	TRBJ2-5	-	TGTGCCACCAGCAGAGATTGGGGGAAAGAGACCCAGTACTTC	CATSRDWGKETQYF
-	TRBV2	TRBJ1-3	TRBD1	TGTGCCAGCAGAGACAGGGCCACACCTTCTGGAAACACCATATATTTT	CASRDRATPSGNTIYF
-	TRBV14	TRBJ1-2	-	TGTGCCAGCAGCCAAGGGACCCGGAATTGGGATGGCTACACCTTC	CASSQGTRNWDGYTF
-	TRBV29-1	TRBJ2-7	TRBD2	TGCAGCGTTGAAGGGAGGAGCGGGAGTATCAACGAGCAGTACTTC	CSVEGRSGSINEQYF
-	TRBV9	TRBJ1-1	-	TGTGCCAGCTCAGACGTCAGAACTGAAGCTTTCTTT	CASSDVRTEAFF
many	TRBV7-9	TRBJ1-1	-	TGTGCCAGCAGCCCACTCACGAACACTGAAGCTTTCTTT	CASSPLTNTEAFF
-	TRBV18	TRBJ2-6	-	TGTGCCAGCTCACCCAAGGAAGCGGGGGCCAACGTCCTGACTTTC	CASSPKEAGANVLTF
few	TRBV2	TRBJ1-3	TRBD1	TGTGCCAGCAGTGAGGACAGGTTCTCTGGAAACACCATATATTTT	CASSEDRFSGNTIYF
-	TRBV6-5	TRBJ2-7	-	TGTGCCAGCAGCAACCGGGACATTGATTACGAGCAGTACTTC	CASSNRDIDYEQYF
few	TRBV7-2	TRBJ2-5	-	TGTGCCAGCAGCCAGCAGGGAAGTTTTCGGGAGACCCAGTACTTC	CASSQQGSFRETQYF
few	TRBV7-9	TRBJ1-1	TRBD1	TGTGCCAGCAGCCACCGTCGGGACAGTGAAGCTTTCTTT	CASSHRRDSEAFF
few	TRBV5-1	TRBJ2-5	TRBD2	TGCGCCAGCAGCGCCGGGACTAGCGGGAGAGAGGAGACCCAGTACTTC	CASSAGTSGREETQYF
-	TRBV11-3	TRBJ1-1	-	TGTGCCAGCAGCCCCCGCGGAGGGGGGAACACTGAAGCTTTCTTT	CASSPRGGGNTEAFF
few	TRBV15	TRBJ2-7	-	TGTGCCACCAGCACCCCCAGAGATTGGGCGGTAACAGGGAGCCACGAGCAGTACTTC	CATSTPRDWAVTGSHEQYF